A single sample is the source of the 27 T cell receptor beta chains below, sequenced in a study of T-cell memory formation after mild COVID-19. TCRdb analysed the 5' RACE reads with MiXCR anew, one entry per CDR3 protein. This sample carries about 350,000 distinct CDR3 sequences, roughly 13% of them seen once, and the ten largest clones take 20% to 25%. The sample was PBMCs or a T cell subset sorted from them (not recorded which). The receptors were sampled from a man younger than 35 who had mild COVID-19 (a few samples of this study predate the infection). Cell type and time point are not known.

In DNA, the CDR3 is TGTGCCACCAGCAGAGGCTACCGGACAGGGGATTACGAGCAGTACTTC. This codes for CATSRGYRTGDYEQYF. The rearrangement joins TRBV15 to TRBJ2-7; 9 bases are a match to TRBD1. This CDR3 has 16 residues. With V trimmed by 1 base and J by 4 bases, 8 bases remained unmatched. The germline gives CDR1 LNHNV, CDR2 YYDKDF (reference sequence).

This clonotype was counted only a few times. V gene TRBV4-3 combines with J gene TRBJ2-3; TRBD2 aligns across 7 bases. This CDR3 spans 17 amino acids. V was pared by 4 bases and J by 0 bases, with 10 bases of the junction left unmatched. In germline, CDR1 is LGHNA, CDR2 YSLEER. CDR3 nucleotides: TGCGCCAGCAGCCGTTACGGTCTAGCGGACAGCACAGATACGCAGTATTTT. Translating gives CASSRYGLADSTDTQYF.

At least ten counts were recorded for this clonotype. The CDR3 DNA reads TGCAGTGCCCCCCGCGGGGGCCACACAGATACGCAGTATTTT. Encoded protein: CSAPRGGHTDTQYF. V is TRBV20-1 and J is TRBJ2-3; a possible D gene is TRBD2 (7 bases). The CDR3 totals 14 residues. Trimming took off 6 bases at V and 2 bases at J, with 15 bases between the two ends. The germline gives CDR1 DFQATT, CDR2 SNEGSKA (reference sequence).

This clonotype was found a few times. The CDR3: CASSLAVGTYGYTF. The CDR3 DNA reads TGTGCCAGCAGCTTGGCGGTGGGGACCTATGGCTACACCTTC. The chain combines TRBV7-2 with TRBJ1-2; a possible D gene is TRBD1 (5 bases). Germline CDR1 SGHTA, CDR2 FQGNSA. V was shortened by 3 bases and J by 4 bases, with 12 bases between the two germline ends. The CDR3 sequence is 14 residues long.

This clonotype was detected only a few times. V gene TRBV6-5 combines with J gene TRBJ2-3, with D unresolved. Germline values: CDR1 MNHEY, CDR2 SVGAGI. The CDR3 covers 15 residues. Deletions cut 2 bases from V and 0 bases from J, with 9 bases between. For the CDR3, the DNA is TGTGCCAGCAGTTACCTCTCTGGGAGCACAGATACGCAGTATTTT. This codes for CASSYLSGSTDTQYF.

The genes are TRBV12-5 and TRBJ1-3, with TRBD1 as a possible D gene (6 bases). The V gene lost 4 bases and the J gene lost 4 bases, with 14 bases spanning the gap. CDR1 is LGHNT, CDR2 FRNRAP, per germline. The CDR3 consists of 15 residues. The CDR3 protein is CASGSIGGRGNTIYF. The CDR3 DNA is TGTGCTAGTGGTTCCATCGGGGGGCGCGGAAACACCATATATTTT.

This clonotype turned up a few times. The chain joins TRBV7-9 to TRBJ1-1, with D uncertain. Trimming took 5 bases from V and 7 from J, leaving 11 bases between them. From germline, CDR1 is SEHNR and CDR2 FQNEAQ (reference sequence). There are 12 residues in the CDR3. CDR3: CASSPPAGEAFF. The CDR3 DNA follows: TGTGCCAGCAGCCCGCCGGCGGGTGAAGCTTTCTTT.

This chain joins TRBV19 and TRBJ1-1; no reliable D call. This CDR3 region has 13 residues. Germline CDR1 reads LNHDA; CDR2 reads SQIVND (reference sequence). Trimming shortened V by 3 bases and J by 4 bases, and 9 bases separated the two germline ends. CDR3 in amino acids: CASSIRGVTEAFF. The CDR3 DNA reads TGTGCCAGTAGTATTAGAGGAGTCACTGAAGCTTTCTTT.

This clonotype was found a few times. The chain links TRBV6-5 to TRBJ2-1; perhaps TRBD2 as D (5 bases). Trimming pared 7 bases from V and 2 bases from J, leaving 9 bases between. This CDR3 comprises 13 residues. Germline-derived CDR1 and CDR2 are MNHEY and SVGAGI. DNA of the CDR3: TGTGCCAGCACCCCCGGGACCTACAATGAGCAGTTCTTC. Its translation is CASTPGTYNEQFF.

This chain joins TRBV9 and TRBJ2-5; D remains unclear. V was trimmed by 2 bases and J by 5 bases, leaving 7 bases between them. The germline V gene encodes CDR1 SGDLS and CDR2 YYNGEE. There are 12 residues in the CDR3. The CDR3 sequence: CASSVSGETQYF. CDR3 nucleotides: TGTGCCAGCAGCGTCTCCGGGGAGACCCAGTACTTC.

In this sample, this clonotype turned up a few times. This chain connects TRBV6-5 to TRBJ1-2, with 7 bases matching TRBD1. The V segment lost 8 bases and the J segment 8 bases; nucleotides outside the gene matches: 8. CDR1 and CDR2 from the germline V gene are MNHEY and SVGAGI. The length of the CDR3 is 12 residues. As DNA, the CDR3 is TGTGCCAGCGTTACAGGGGATGGAGGCTACACCTTC. Residues: CASVTGDGGYTF.

The rearrangement uses TRBV5-1 and TRBJ2-2; D gene unclear. Germline V gives CDR1 SGHRS, CDR2 YFSETQ. Trimming pared 7 bases from V and 1 base from J, leaving 14 bases between. The CDR3 totals 15 residues. CDR3 amino acids: CASGTKGWNTGELFF. CDR3 bases: TGCGCCAGCGGCACCAAGGGATGGAACACCGGGGAGCTGTTTTTT.

This clonotype has more than one count but fewer than ten. The chain couples TRBV20-1 to TRBJ2-4, with D perhaps matching TRBD1 (6 bases). From germline, CDR1 is DFQATT and CDR2 SNEGSKA (reference sequence). This CDR3 spans 14 amino acids. The ends were cut back, 0 bases at V and 6 bases at J, with 12 bases in the middle. The CDR3 region is CSARDGGAGNIQYF. CDR3 nucleotides: TGCAGTGCTAGAGATGGGGGCGCCGGAAACATTCAGTACTTC.

The chain is built from TRBV4-3 and TRBJ2-7, with 8 bases fitting TRBD2. V was clipped by 0 bases and J by 4 bases; unmatched bases: 11. The germline V gene has CDR1 LGHNA and CDR2 YSLEER. The CDR3 loop spans 17 amino acids. CDR3 sequence: CASSQDPVAGTLYEQYF. CDR3 nucleotides: TGCGCCAGCAGCCAAGATCCGGTAGCGGGGACCCTTTACGAGCAGTACTTC.

This clonotype was found a few times. The rearrangement links TRBV2 to TRBJ2-3, with D possibly matching TRBD1 (6 bases). V was clipped by 6 bases and J by 5 bases, with 12 bases between them. The CDR3 is made up of 13 amino acids. The V gene's germline CDR1 is SNHLY and CDR2 FYNNEI. CDR3 region: CASRRGQLDTQYF. Written as DNA, the CDR3 is TGTGCCAGCAGGCGCGGACAGTTAGATACGCAGTATTTT. Supplemented by reference TRBV2 and TRBJ2-3, the full variable domain reads EPEVTQTPSHQVTQMGQEVILRCVPISNHLYFYWYRQILGQKVEFLVSFYNNEISEKSEIFDDQFSVERPDGSNFTLKIRSTKLEDSAMYFCASRRGQLDTQYFGPGTRLTVL.

This clonotype has a handful of counts. The rearrangement links TRBV3-1 to TRBJ1-6; perhaps TRBD1 as D (5 bases). V was clipped by 2 bases and J by 8 bases, with 10 bases between them. This CDR3 region has 14 residues. Germline loops: CDR1 LGHDT, CDR2 YNNKEL (reference sequence). The CDR3 bases are TGTGCCAGCAGCCAAAGAGGGGCGGATTCACCCCTCCACTTT. This sequence encodes CASSQRGADSPLHF.

This clonotype turned up a few times. Here the CDR3 reads CASSLGPSGGYTF. The DNA for the CDR3 is TGTGCCAGCAGTTTGGGGCCAAGTGGTGGCTACACCTTC. This chain links TRBV12-3 or TRBV12-4 with TRBJ1-2; tentative D call: TRBD1 (5 bases). The CDR3 has 13 residues. With 3 bases removed from V and 7 bases from J, the gap between germline ends came to 12 bases.

This chain joins TRBV7-3 and TRBJ2-3, with TRBD1 identical over 8 bases. The V gene's germline CDR1 is SGHTA and CDR2 FQGTGA. The CDR3 covers 16 residues. After removal of 3 bases from V and 1 base from J, the junction contained 6 bases not matched to a gene. In DNA form, the CDR3 reads TGTGCCAGCAGCTTCTCCGCGACAGGGGGCACAGATACGCAGTATTTT. Translated, it gives CASSFSATGGTDTQYF.

The rearrangement joins TRBV11-2 to TRBJ2-2, with 10 nucleotides matching TRBD2. The CDR3 spans 16 residues. Per germline, CDR1 SGHAT and CDR2 FQNNGV. After removal of 4 bases from V and 4 bases from J, the junction contained 6 bases not matched to a gene. The CDR3 loop reads CASSSIAGGRTGELFF. For the CDR3, the DNA is TGTGCCAGCAGCTCAATAGCGGGGGGACGCACCGGGGAGCTGTTTTTT.

This clonotype came up a few times. V and J are TRBV7-8 and TRBJ1-5; 10 bases fit TRBD1. Unmatched junction bases numbered 12, after V lost 5 bases and J lost 5 bases. This CDR3 has 17 amino acids. From germline, CDR1 is SGHVS and CDR2 FQNEAQ. CDR3 amino acids: CASSPGTGASSDQPQHF. DNA of the CDR3: TGTGCCAGCAGCCCCGGGACAGGGGCTAGTTCGGATCAGCCCCAGCATTTT.

This chain joins TRBV6-2 or TRBV6-3 and TRBJ2-1; a weak D match, TRBD2 (5 bases). Germline V gene sequence: CDR1 MNHEY, CDR2 SVGEGT. Trimming took 8 bases from V and 0 from J, leaving 8 bases between them. There are 13 residues in the CDR3. CDR3 loop: CASLGSSYNEQFF. CDR3 coding DNA: TGTGCCAGCCTGGGGAGCTCCTACAATGAGCAGTTCTTC.

This clonotype was observed a handful of times. This chain connects TRBV7-2 to TRBJ2-5; D unresolved. The CDR3 loop spans 16 amino acids. CDR1 and CDR2 from the germline V gene are SGHTA and FQGNSA. The ends were cut back, 5 bases at V and 0 bases at J, with 16 bases in the middle. Here the CDR3 DNA reads TGTGCCAGCAGCCCGCACGGCCGGACGTACCAAGAGACCCAGTACTTC. This gives the protein CASSPHGRTYQETQYF. The whole variable domain, remainder taken from reference TRBV7-2 and TRBJ2-5, is GAGVSQSPSNKVTEKGKDVELRCDPISGHTALYWYRQSLGQGLEFLIYFQGNSAPDKSGLPSDRFSAERTGGSVSTLTIQRTQQEDSAVYLCASSPHGRTYQETQYFGPGTRLLVL.

This clonotype was counted once. The genes are TRBV12-3 or TRBV12-4 and TRBJ2-5; D possibly uses TRBD1 or TRBD2 (5 bases each). The CDR3 has 12 residues. Trimming took 5 bases from V and 7 from J, leaving 11 bases between them. CDR3 coding DNA: TGTGCCAGCAGTCGGATTGGGGGGACCCAGTACTTC. It is translated as CASSRIGGTQYF.

The V and J genes are TRBV6-1 and TRBJ2-7, with D unclear. CDR3 length equals 14 residues. V lost 1 base to trimming and J lost 2 bases, with 9 bases between them. Germline values: CDR1 MNHNS, CDR2 SASEGT. CDR3 residues: CASSEGASTYEQYF. CDR3 in DNA: TGTGCCAGCAGTGAAGGAGCCAGCACCTACGAGCAGTACTTC.

This clonotype was detected many times. The J gene is TRBJ2-5, the V gene TRBV20-1; no reliable D call. CDR3 length: 11 amino acids. Trimming stripped 7 bases from V and 5 bases from J, with 11 bases between. Germline CDR1 is DFQATT and CDR2 is SNEGSKA (reference sequence). This CDR3 reads CSVRAWETQYF. Written as DNA, the CDR3 is TGCAGTGTTCGGGCGTGGGAGACCCAGTACTTC.

Many counts were recorded for this clonotype. The rearrangement links TRBV9 to TRBJ2-1; tentative D call: TRBD1 (6 bases). The CDR3 runs to 14 residues. CDR1 SGDLS and CDR2 YYNGEE come from the germline V gene. Trimming cost V 0 bases and J 8 bases, with 12 bases left between them. CDR3 nucleotides: TGTGCCAGCAGCGTAGCCCCAGGGGTGGATGAGCAGTTCTTC. Translating gives CASSVAPGVDEQFF.

The V and J genes are TRBV28 and TRBJ2-6; no firm D call. Germline-derived CDR1 and CDR2 are MDHEN and SYDVKM. CDR3 length: 14 residues. V gave up 6 bases and J gave up 2 bases, with 8 bases separating them. This chain's CDR3 is CASRSPAGANVLTF. The CDR3, as DNA: TGTGCCAGCAGGTCACCTGCTGGGGCCAACGTCCTGACTTTC.